The next 21 T cell receptor beta chains were all read from a single sample in a study of blood T cells in healthy people across ages. Alongside a J-beta primer mix, a sample-barcoded 5' primer served in a second PCR lasting 7 to 11 cycles. TCRdb itself ran the 5' RACE reads through MiXCR, one entry per CDR3 protein. The sample consists of about 1.1 million distinct CDR3 sequences, about two fifths of them appearing once. The sample comprised blood. These receptors came from a young man in good health.

This clonotype has a single count. The chain combines TRBV12-3 or TRBV12-4 with TRBJ1-1, with a tentative D call TRBD1 (5 bases). V gave up 4 bases and J gave up 2 bases, with 14 bases separating them. This CDR3 spans 15 amino acids. This chain's CDR3 is CASSSPGGYNTEAFF. The CDR3 nucleotides are TGTGCCAGCAGTTCTCCCGGGGGTTATAACACTGAAGCTTTCTTT.

This sequence joins TRBV7-2 and TRBJ2-5; the match to TRBD2 covers 7 bases. CDR3 length: 16 amino acids. The V gene end was trimmed by 5 bases and the J gene end by 0 bases; junction bases not matched to a gene: 9. Germline V gene data show CDR1 as SGHTA and CDR2 as FQGNSA. The CDR3 nucleotides read TGTGCCAGCAGCGCCCGGGACTACCTGTACCAAGAGACCCAGTACTTC. It specifies CASSARDYLYQETQYF.

V and J are TRBV7-2 and TRBJ1-1; D is unresolved. This CDR3 region has 15 residues. CDR1 and CDR2 (germline): SGHTA, FQGNSA. Between the trimmed V and J ends, which lost 2 bases and 1 base, there was a span of 11 bases. The CDR3 here is CASSLSGIRNTEAFF. In DNA, the CDR3 is TGTGCCAGCAGCTTATCCGGGATCCGGAACACTGAAGCTTTCTTT.

This clonotype has only one observation. The chain couples TRBV12-3 or TRBV12-4 to TRBJ2-1, with 10 bases aligning to TRBD1. V trimming: 6 bases; J trimming: 6 bases; junction bases outside the gene matches: 8. This CDR3 contains 15 residues. CDR3: CASSTDRGLINEQFF. The CDR3 DNA sequence: TGTGCCAGCAGCACCGACAGGGGGCTAATCAATGAGCAGTTCTTC.

This clonotype was seen a few times. V usage is TRBV6-2 or TRBV6-3 and J usage is TRBJ2-4; 7 bases map to TRBD1. J gave up 9 bases and V 5 bases, and 4 bases lay outside the gene matches. The CDR3 loop spans 12 amino acids. Germline CDR1 is MNHEY and CDR2 is SVGEGT. The CDR3 is CASSLTGTIQYF. CDR3 coding DNA: TGTGCCAGCAGTCTGACAGGGACCATTCAGTACTTC.

The chain uses TRBV12-3 or TRBV12-4 and TRBJ1-1; 10 nucleotides agree with TRBD1. V was pared by 6 bases and J by 4 bases, with 8 bases of the junction left unmatched. The CDR3 covers 15 residues. The CDR3 DNA reads TGTGCCAGCAGCCGGGACAGGGGCGAGGGCACTGAAGCTTTCTTT. Amino acid sequence: CASSRDRGEGTEAFF.

The chain couples TRBV20-1 to TRBJ2-4; D may be TRBD1 or TRBD2 (6 bases each). The CDR3 runs 13 residues. Germline lookup yields CDR1 DFQATT and CDR2 SNEGSKA (reference sequence). Trimming removed 3 bases from V and 9 bases from J, with 15 bases in between. The CDR3 coding sequence is TGCAGTGCTAGTTCCGGGGGCCATGGCATTCAGTACTTC. Translating gives CSASSGGHGIQYF.

V usage is TRBV18 and J usage is TRBJ1-2; 9 nucleotides agree with TRBD1. This CDR3 is built from 17 residues. Per the germline V gene, CDR1 is KGHSH and CDR2 is LQKENI. With 2 bases clipped from V and 3 bases from J, the junction kept 10 bases outside the gene matches. Here the CDR3 DNA reads TGTGCCAGCTCACCAAAAATATTAACAGGGGGCGACTATGGCTACACCTTC. It yields the protein CASSPKILTGGDYGYTF.

The genes are TRBV29-1 and TRBJ2-7; D gene uncertain. Germline V gene data show CDR1 as SQVTM and CDR2 as ANQGSEA. The CDR3 extends over 12 amino acids. The ends were cut back, 4 bases at V and 3 bases at J, with 10 bases in the middle. In DNA, the CDR3 is TGCAGCGTTGCATGGGGATTCTACGAGCAGTACTTC. Translating gives CSVAWGFYEQYF.

This chain joins TRBV5-1 and TRBJ1-2; unclear D gene. CDR3 length: 13 amino acids. V was pared by 4 bases and J by 3 bases, with 10 bases between. Germline assignment: CDR1 SGHRS and CDR2 YFSETQ. For the CDR3, the DNA is TGCGCCAGCAGCGCCGAAGGAGACTATGGCTACACCTTC. Residues: CASSAEGDYGYTF.

The V gene is TRBV6-5, the J gene TRBJ1-2, with a possible D match to TRBD1 (5 bases). Germline loops: CDR1 MNHEY, CDR2 SVGAGI. The CDR3 has 16 amino acids. V lost 6 bases and J lost 3, with 20 bases in between. CDR3 protein: CASRDLTAPDDYGYTF. In DNA form, the CDR3 reads TGTGCCAGCAGGGACTTGACAGCTCCGGACGACTATGGCTACACCTTC.

This sequence joins TRBV7-2 and TRBJ1-3; D gene uncertain. The CDR3 is 13 residues long. The germline gives CDR1 SGHTA, CDR2 FQGNSA. The V end was cut by 5 bases, the J end by 4 bases, with 9 bases between. This CDR3 is CASSTGRGNTIYF. DNA for the CDR3: TGTGCCAGCAGCACCGGGAGGGGAAACACCATATATTTT. The complete variable domain, with remaining parts taken from reference TRBV7-2 and TRBJ1-3, reads GAGVSQSPSNKVTEKGKDVELRCDPISGHTALYWYRQSLGQGLEFLIYFQGNSAPDKSGLPSDRFSAERTGGSVSTLTIQRTQQEDSAVYLCASSTGRGNTIYFGEGSWLTVV.

This clonotype was picked up a small number of times. The genes are TRBV29-1 and TRBJ2-2; D is unclear. The germline CDR1 and CDR2 sequences are SQVTM and ANQGSEA. Trimming stripped 4 bases from V and 2 bases from J, with 11 bases between. The CDR3 runs 14 residues. Here the CDR3 DNA reads TGCAGCGTTGCCTCGACGGTTAACACCGGGGAGCTGTTTTTT. Its protein is CSVASTVNTGELFF.

The table lists this clonotype with a count of one. The rearrangement joins TRBV2 to TRBJ2-4, with D perhaps being TRBD1 or TRBD2 (5 bases each). The J call may be mistaken, given a closer DNA end match to TRBJ2-7. The CDR3 runs to 17 residues. The V gene's germline CDR1 is SNHLY and CDR2 FYNNEI. CDR3 DNA sequence: TGTGCCAGCAGTGAGGGGTGGGGGATCCCACTGTTTTACGAGCAGTACTTC. Protein product: CASSEGWGIPLFYEQYF.

This chain links TRBV27 with TRBJ1-6; D perhaps matches TRBD1 (6 bases). With 1 base removed from V and 5 bases from J, the gap between germline ends came to 9 bases. Germline lookup yields CDR1 MNHEY and CDR2 SMNVEV (reference sequence). The CDR3 is 15 amino acids. In DNA, the CDR3 is TGTGCCAGCAGTTTATGGACAGCGAATAATTCACCCCTCCACTTT. Translating it yields CASSLWTANNSPLHF.

The chain couples TRBV10-3 to TRBJ1-2, with D uncertain. CDR1 ENHRY and CDR2 SYGVKD come from the germline V gene. The CDR3 spans 12 residues. V lost 10 bases to trimming and J lost 4 bases, with 13 bases between them. CDR3 sequence reads: CATGPGFYGYTF. CDR3 DNA sequence: TGTGCCACAGGCCCGGGGTTCTATGGCTACACCTTC.

This clonotype occurred a few times. The rearrangement joins TRBV5-1 to TRBJ2-1; D not certain. In germline, CDR1 is SGHRS, CDR2 YFSETQ. Between the trimmed V and J ends, which lost 2 bases and 12 bases, there was a span of 21 bases. The length of the CDR3 is 15 residues. The CDR3: CASSLFMVGPEGQFF. The CDR3 DNA sequence: TGCGCCAGCAGCTTATTTATGGTGGGCCCCGAAGGGCAGTTCTTC.

Comments on this clonotype: An end of the junction does not agree with germline; a read error may underlie this. The genes are TRBV5-1 and TRBJ2-1; D perhaps matches TRBD2 (5 bases). The CDR3 runs 16 residues. CDR1 SGHRS and CDR2 YFSETQ come from the germline V gene. The CDR3 loop is CASSLLSVSEYTEQFF. The CDR3, as DNA: TGCGCCAGCAGCTTATTATCTGTTAGCGAGTACACTGAGCAGTTCTTC.

The chain links TRBV16 to TRBJ1-5; TRBD1 matches at 9 bases. CDR1 KGHSY and CDR2 FQNENV come from the germline V gene. This CDR3 spans 18 amino acids. Trimming took 2 bases from V and 0 from J; bases not matched to a gene: 8. CDR3 in DNA: TGTGCCAGCAGCCAACCGGACAGGGGTGCGAATAGCAATCAGCCCCAGCATTTT. Translating it yields CASSQPDRGANSNQPQHF.

The chain combines TRBV11-2 with TRBJ2-1; a possible D gene is TRBD1 (5 bases). Trimming took off 8 bases at V and 5 bases at J, with 16 bases between the two ends. CDR1 and CDR2 (germline): SGHAT, FQNNGV. The CDR3 runs to 14 residues. CDR3 loop: CASGDSGLDNEQFF. The CDR3 DNA is TGTGCCAGCGGTGATTCAGGGTTGGACAATGAGCAGTTCTTC. The whole variable domain, remainder taken from reference TRBV11-2 and TRBJ2-1, is EAGVAQSPRYKIIEKRQSVAFWCNPISGHATLYWYQQILGQGPKLLIQFQNNGVVDDSQLPKDRFSAERLKGVDSTLKIQPAKLEDSAVYLCASGDSGLDNEQFFGPGTRLTVL.

V gene TRBV28 combines with J gene TRBJ1-5; 10 bases match TRBD1. This CDR3 contains 16 residues. Unmatched junction bases numbered 6, after V lost 4 bases and J lost 3 bases. The germline CDR1 and CDR2 sequences are MDHEN and SYDVKM. CDR3 in DNA: TGTGCCAGCAGTTCCGCGGACAGGGGGATCAATCAGCCCCAGCATTTT. This translates into CASSSADRGINQPQHF.